These 18 T cell receptor beta chains originate from one sample sequenced in a study of shared clonotypes between healthy human individuals. The table came from immunoSEQ multiplex PCR; TCRdb's copy has only in-frame clones and leaves some out. The sample has approximately 980,000 clones; 70% to 85% are singletons. The sample comprised memory CD4+ T cells sorted from blood. Subset reported: CD45RA-negative fraction. Every receptor here comes from a man aged 18-30 years in good health.

This clone appeared a few times. The chain recombines TRBV6-1 with TRBJ2-7, with D tentatively TRBD2 (6 bases). The V and J ends lost 11 bases and 2 bases respectively, with 13 bases between them. The CDR3 has 12 amino acids. Germline CDR1 is MNHNS and CDR2 is SASEGT. The CDR3 here is CALWGTAYEQYF. The CDR3 nucleotides are TGTGCCCTGTGGGGGACTGCCTACGAGCAGTACTTC.

The CDR3 coding sequence is TGCGCCAGCAGCTTGTGGGGTGATGGCAATCAGCCCCAGCATTTT. Its translation is CASSLWGDGNQPQHF. This chain links TRBV5-1 with TRBJ1-5; D is unresolved. The CDR3 covers 15 residues. Germline V CDR1 and CDR2: SGHRS, YFSETQ. The germline V and J ends were trimmed by 1 base and 2 bases, with 10 bases remaining between them.

The chain combines TRBV11-3 with TRBJ1-3; TRBD1 is a possible D gene (5 bases). V was cut by 5 bases and J by 1 base, with 12 bases left in between. CDR3 length equals 15 residues. Germline CDR1 and CDR2: SGHNT and YENEEA. The CDR3 loop is CASSKDSLSGNTIYF. The CDR3 DNA reads as TGTGCCAGCAGCAAAGACAGTTTATCTGGAAACACCATATATTTT.

This chain connects TRBV18 to TRBJ2-3; TRBD2 aligns across 8 bases. V was clipped by 3 bases and J by 0 bases; unmatched bases: 5. The CDR3 contains 16 residues. Germline V gives CDR1 KGHSH, CDR2 LQKENI. The CDR3 is CASSPPAGASTDTQYF. Written as DNA, the CDR3 is TGTGCCAGCTCACCGCCAGCGGGGGCAAGCACAGATACGCAGTATTTT.

The CDR3 is CAWSVPTEPYSPLHF. DNA for the CDR3: TGTGCCTGGAGTGTACCTACAGAACCTTATTCACCCCTCCACTTT. V is TRBV30 and J is TRBJ1-6; D call uncertain. V lost 0 bases and J 8 bases, leaving 14 bases between the germline ends. This CDR3 has 15 residues. Germline V gene lookup returns CDR1 GTSNPN and CDR2 SVGIG (reference sequence).

The gene calls are TRBV4-1 and TRBJ1-2; 8 bases align to TRBD1. V lost 0 bases and J lost 3; bases outside the gene matches: 9. Germline V gives CDR1 MGHRA, CDR2 YSYEKL. This CDR3 comprises 17 residues. The CDR3 DNA follows: TGCGCCAGCAGCCAAGAACTCCAGGGGGCATTTCACTATGGCTACACCTTC. Amino acid sequence: CASSQELQGAFHYGYTF.

CDR3 amino acids: CASSTMGGYSNQPQHF. The CDR3 DNA reads as TGTGCCAGCAGTACGATGGGGGGGTATAGCAATCAGCCCCAGCATTTT. This sequence joins TRBV2 and TRBJ1-5; D possibly corresponds to TRBD1 (5 bases). V dropped 5 bases and J dropped 0 bases, with 14 bases sitting between them. Germline V CDR1 and CDR2: SNHLY, FYNNEI. The CDR3 runs 16 residues.

This chain uses TRBV6-6 with TRBJ2-2, with no clear D. The germline V gene encodes CDR1 MNHNY and CDR2 SVGAGI (reference sequence). The CDR3 extends over 12 amino acids. Deletions cut 5 bases from V and 8 bases from J, with 9 bases between. The CDR3, as DNA: TGTGCCAGCAGTAAATCTTCAGGGGAGCTGTTTTTT. Residues: CASSKSSGELFF.

The gene calls are TRBV7-6 and TRBJ2-2; D gene unclear. This CDR3 has 15 residues. Per the germline V gene, CDR1 is SGHVS and CDR2 is FNYEAQ. The V gene lost 1 base and the J gene lost 7 bases, with 13 bases spanning the gap. This chain's CDR3 is CASSLGGKGNGELFF. The DNA of the CDR3 is TGTGCCAGCAGCTTAGGCGGAAAGGGAAACGGGGAGCTGTTTTTT.

The chain carries TRBV7-2 and TRBJ2-3, with 9 bases fitting TRBD2. The V segment lost 4 bases and the J segment 6 bases; nucleotides outside the gene matches: 11. Germline CDR1 is SGHTA and CDR2 is FQGNSA. The CDR3 loop spans 16 amino acids. The CDR3: CASSSPRGGVSDTQYF. Here the CDR3 DNA reads TGTGCCAGCAGCTCCCCGCGGGGGGGAGTTAGTGATACGCAGTATTTT.

This clone appeared once. The chain uses TRBV7-9 and TRBJ2-7; TRBD1 might be the D (6 bases). The germline V gene has CDR1 SEHNR and CDR2 FQNEAQ (reference sequence). This CDR3 has 16 residues. Trimming cost V 1 base and J 0 bases, with 13 bases left between them. Here the CDR3 DNA reads TGTGCCAGCAGCTTAGACCATTTACAGGGCTCCTACGAGCAGTACTTC. This encodes CASSLDHLQGSYEQYF.

CDR3: CSVGERLNTGELFF. CDR3 nucleotide sequence: TGCAGCGTTGGGGAACGGTTGAACACCGGGGAGCTGTTTTTT. The chain is built from TRBV29-1 and TRBJ2-2, with no clear D. The CDR3 length is 14 residues. Germline CDR1 is SQVTM and CDR2 is ANQGSEA. V was trimmed by 4 bases and J by 1 base, leaving 10 bases between them.

This clone was recorded many times. For the CDR3, the DNA is TGCAGCGGCATCACAGGGCTGGTGAACACTGAAGCTTTCTTT. Its protein is CSGITGLVNTEAFF. V is TRBV29-1 and J is TRBJ1-1, with D perhaps matching TRBD1 (6 bases). CDR1 and CDR2 from the germline V gene are SQVTM and ANQGSEA. The CDR3 extends over 14 amino acids. Trimming pared 7 bases from V and 0 bases from J, leaving 15 bases between.

In its sample, this clone was seen many times. The chain carries TRBV9 and TRBJ2-3, with TRBD1 as a possible D gene (6 bases). CDR1 and CDR2 (germline): SGDLS, YYNGEE. The CDR3 has 13 residues. Trimming took 4 bases from V and 2 from J, leaving 8 bases between them. DNA of the CDR3: TGTGCCAGCAGCCAGGGGAACACAGATACGCAGTATTTT. It yields the protein CASSQGNTDTQYF.

The chain uses TRBV28 and TRBJ2-5, with 7 bases fitting TRBD1. J lost 2 bases, V lost 3 bases, and 9 bases had no gene match. Germline V CDR1 and CDR2: MDHEN, SYDVKM. This CDR3 is 16 amino acids long. Here the CDR3 reads CASSFRQGNPQETQYF. DNA of the CDR3: TGTGCCAGCAGTTTCCGACAGGGAAACCCACAAGAGACCCAGTACTTC. The full variable domain, rest sourced from reference TRBV28 and TRBJ2-5, is DVKVTQSSRYLVKRTGEKVFLECVQDMDHENMFWYRQDPGLGLRLIYFSYDVKMKEKGDIPEGYSVSREKKERFSLILESASTNQTSMYLCASSFRQGNPQETQYFGPGTRLLVL.

The gene calls are TRBV9 and TRBJ1-6; unclear D gene. Trimming removed 0 bases from V and 2 bases from J, with 9 bases in between. Germline lookup yields CDR1 SGDLS and CDR2 YYNGEE. The CDR3 covers 16 residues. CDR3 in amino acids: CASSVESTPYNSPLHF. CDR3 nucleotides: TGTGCCAGCAGCGTAGAATCGACACCCTATAATTCACCCCTCCACTTT.

This chain connects TRBV12-2 to TRBJ1-2; TRBD1, the D gene given by the table, was not confirmed from the DNA. TRBV12-2 is a recognized pseudogene. This CDR3 contains 13 residues. For the CDR3, the DNA is TGTGCAAGTCGCTTCAGGGGTAACTATGGCTACACCTTC. It encodes CASRFRGNYGYTF.

The chain recombines TRBV10-3 with TRBJ2-5, with D perhaps matching TRBD1 (6 bases). There are 14 residues in the CDR3. Per the germline V gene, CDR1 is ENHRY and CDR2 is SYGVKD. Trimming left V 7 bases short and J 1 base short, with 13 bases between. The CDR3, as DNA: TGTGCCATCAATGAACAGGGCGTCCAAGAGACCCAGTACTTC. Translating gives CAINEQGVQETQYF.